The next 8 T cell receptor beta chains were all read from a single sample in a study of shared clonotypes between healthy human individuals. Only in-frame clones appear in the TCRdb table, and some are missing; sequencing was by immunoSEQ multiplex PCR. The sample lists around 2.3 million clones; approximately 96% were seen once. The sequenced material came from naive CD4+ T cells sorted from blood. Subset specified: CD45RA+ positively selected. Receptors originate from a young man in good health.

The V call is TRBV11-1, the J call TRBJ2-2; D might be TRBD2 (6 bases). The CDR3 contains 17 residues. Germline V CDR1 and CDR2: SGHAT, FQDESV (reference sequence). V dropped 3 bases and J dropped 4 bases, with 18 bases sitting between them. The CDR3 reads CASSFPPSGGSTGELFF. The CDR3 DNA is TGTGCCAGCAGCTTTCCCCCTTCCGGGGGATCCACCGGGGAGCTGTTTTTT.

This sequence joins TRBV15 and TRBJ2-1; TRBD2 aligns across 7 bases. The CDR3 loop spans 17 amino acids. J gave up 7 bases and V 0 bases, and 12 bases lay outside the gene matches. Germline V gene lookup returns CDR1 LNHNV and CDR2 YYDKDF (reference sequence). DNA for the CDR3: TGTGCCACCAGCAGAGATGGTCGGGAGGTCTCGGGGAATGAGCAGTTCTTC. Amino acids: CATSRDGREVSGNEQFF. Complete variable domain (other parts from reference TRBV15 and TRBJ2-1): DAMVIQNPRYQVTQFGKPVTLSCSQTLNHNVMYWYQQKSSQAPKLLFHYYDKDFNNEADTPDNFQSRRPNTSFCFLDIRSPGLGDTAMYLCATSRDGREVSGNEQFFGPGTRLTVL.

The V gene is TRBV4-1, the J gene TRBJ1-1; D possibly corresponds to TRBD1 (6 bases). This CDR3 is 12 amino acids long. V lost 4 bases and J 4 bases, leaving 7 bases between the germline ends. The V gene's germline CDR1 is MGHRA and CDR2 YSYEKL. CDR3 in amino acids: CASSLRGTEAFF. CDR3 sequence (DNA): TGCGCCAGCAGCCTCAGGGGCACTGAAGCTTTCTTT.

This sequence joins TRBV2 and TRBJ2-2; D ambiguous. This CDR3 has 16 residues. Germline assignment: CDR1 SNHLY and CDR2 FYNNEI. With 3 bases removed from V and 2 bases from J, the gap between germline ends came to 13 bases. The CDR3, as DNA: TGTGCCAGCAGTGAGGTTTCGCTAGACAACACCGGGGAGCTGTTTTTT. Its protein product is CASSEVSLDNTGELFF.

This chain connects TRBV30 to TRBJ2-1; possibly TRBD1 or TRBD2 for D (6 bases each). Germline V CDR1 and CDR2: GTSNPN, SVGIG (reference sequence). The CDR3 has 13 amino acids. Trimming cost V 7 bases and J 7 bases, with 17 bases left between them. The CDR3 DNA sequence: TGTGCCTCCCGGGCCCAAGGGGGGAATGAGCAGTTCTTC. Protein: CASRAQGGNEQFF.

The count of this clone is one. The J gene is TRBJ1-4, the V gene TRBV19; a weak D match, TRBD1 (6 bases). Deletions cut 7 bases from V and 6 bases from J, with 12 bases between. Germline V gene data show CDR1 as LNHDA and CDR2 as SQIVND (reference sequence). CDR3 length: 13 amino acids. CDR3 nucleotides: TGTGCCAGTACGGGGGGGCGGTATGAAAAACTGTTTTTT. Translation gives CASTGGRYEKLFF.

This sequence joins TRBV28 and TRBJ2-7; TRBD1 matches at 9 bases. The CDR3 has 14 amino acids. The V segment lost 3 bases and the J segment 5 bases; nucleotides outside the gene matches: 5. Germline loops: CDR1 MDHEN, CDR2 SYDVKM. The CDR3 spells CASSFGDRAHEQYF. CDR3 sequence (DNA): TGTGCCAGCAGTTTCGGGGACAGGGCCCACGAGCAGTACTTC.

The count of this clone is one. The chain recombines TRBV7-2 with TRBJ2-7; 7 positions agree with TRBD2. CDR1 is SGHTA and CDR2 is FQGNSA in the germline V gene. The CDR3 spans 15 residues. The V segment lost 6 bases and the J segment 1 base; nucleotides outside the gene matches: 9. CDR3: CASRSSGISSYEQYF. In DNA, the CDR3 is TGTGCCAGCAGGTCCAGCGGGATTTCTTCCTACGAGCAGTACTTC.